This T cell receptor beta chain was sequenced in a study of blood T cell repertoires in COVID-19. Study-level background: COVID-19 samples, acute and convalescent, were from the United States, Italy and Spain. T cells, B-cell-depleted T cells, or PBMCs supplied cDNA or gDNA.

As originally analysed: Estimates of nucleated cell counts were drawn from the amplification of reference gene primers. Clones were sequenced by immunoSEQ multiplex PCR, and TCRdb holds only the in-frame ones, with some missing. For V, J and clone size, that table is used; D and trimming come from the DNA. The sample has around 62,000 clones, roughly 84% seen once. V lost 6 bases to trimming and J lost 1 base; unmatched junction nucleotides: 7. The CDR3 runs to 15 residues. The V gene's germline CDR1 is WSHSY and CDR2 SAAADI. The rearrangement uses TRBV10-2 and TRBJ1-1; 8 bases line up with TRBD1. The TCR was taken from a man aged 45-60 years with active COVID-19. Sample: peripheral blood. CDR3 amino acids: CASRPTGQGNTEAFF. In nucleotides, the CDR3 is TGCGCCAGCAGACCGACCGGACAGGGGAACACTGAAGCTTTCTTT.